This T cell receptor beta chain was sequenced during a study of PD-L1 blockade in urothelial cancer. Study as a whole: Male sex and bladder-origin urothelial cancer were recorded for about 85% of the roughly 30 patients. Analyses used blood from 3 weeks (second dose) and 6 weeks after treatment start. Blood-derived samples held a median about 130,000 T cells.

Assay: immunoSEQ multiplex PCR; the TCRdb copy retains only in-frame clones and omits some. The profile shows more than 95,000 clones, around 89% of them singletons. Specified time point: peripheral blood 6 weeks after treatment start. The sample was PBMCs, taken around atezolizumab (anti-PD-L1) treatment. The sequence was obtained from a man aged 55 to 70 with urothelial cancer.

The CDR3 nucleotides are TGTGCCAGTAGTGGGGGGAATGAGCAGTTCTTC. Amino acids: CASSGGNEQFF. The chain uses TRBV19 and TRBJ2-1; weak D call: TRBD2 (6 bases). V lost 5 bases and J lost 7, with 6 bases in between. This CDR3 spans 11 amino acids. From germline, CDR1 is LNHDA and CDR2 SQIVND (reference sequence).